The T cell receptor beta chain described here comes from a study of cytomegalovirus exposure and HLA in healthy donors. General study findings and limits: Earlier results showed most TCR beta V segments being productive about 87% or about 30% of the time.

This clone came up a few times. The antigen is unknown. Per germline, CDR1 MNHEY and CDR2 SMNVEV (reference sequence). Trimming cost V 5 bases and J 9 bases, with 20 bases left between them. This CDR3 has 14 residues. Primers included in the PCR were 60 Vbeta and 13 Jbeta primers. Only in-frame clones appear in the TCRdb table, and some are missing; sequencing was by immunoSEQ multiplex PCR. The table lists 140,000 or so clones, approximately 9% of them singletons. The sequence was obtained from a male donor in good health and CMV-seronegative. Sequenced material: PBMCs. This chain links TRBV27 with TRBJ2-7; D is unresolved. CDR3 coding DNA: TGTGCCAGCAGTCCACATCCAACCTTTTTGGCGCAGTACTTC. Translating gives CASSPHPTFLAQYF.